This TCR beta chain was captured in a study of T cells in localized non-small cell lung cancer. Findings of the study overall: Appearance in adjacent lung was seen for a median about 60 of the top 100 tumor clones. Owing to sequencing of a solitary tumor region, heterogeneity cannot be discounted. Uninvolved adjacent lung had the highest recorded T cell clonality, with tumor below it. Among blood samples, higher T cell density accompanied longer overall survival.

Using immunoSEQ multiplex PCR, the repertoire was profiled, and TCRdb retains in-frame clones only, with some absent. The sample has 20,000 to 25,000 clones; about 87% are singletons. Concerning this clone: What it recognizes is unknown.

The TCR comes from a woman aged 40-69 years with stage III lung adenocarcinoma. The sequenced sample was peripheral blood mononuclear cells, obtained before any cancer treatment.

This CDR3 reads CATSRGGGRTNTGELFF. CDR3 nucleotide sequence: TGTGCCACCTCTCGCGGCGGGGGGCGGACGAACACCGGGGAGCTGTTTTTT. J is TRBJ2-2 and V is TRBV9, with 8 bases aligning to TRBD2. With V trimmed by 9 bases and J by 0 bases, 13 bases remained unmatched. This CDR3 has 17 residues. CDR1 is SGDLS, CDR2 YYNGEE, per germline.